This T cell receptor beta chain was captured in a study of shared clonotypes between healthy human individuals. Trimming took 0 bases from V and 8 from J; bases not matched to a gene: 6. Per the germline V gene, CDR1 is SGHDT and CDR2 is YYEEEE. The CDR3 contains 14 residues. This clone was recorded only once. The method was immunoSEQ multiplex PCR; TCRdb's version includes in-frame clones alone and lacks a portion of them. This repertoire shows 2 million to 2.5 million clones, about nine tenths found once; its top ten account for around 0.38%. The origin of this receptor is a man aged 18-30 years in good health. Some clones in this sample may be carry-over from other donors' samples. Sequencing was done on a sample of naive CD4+ T cells from PBMCs. The subset is: CD45RA+ positively selected. The chain has TRBV5-6 and TRBJ2-3; TRBD1 matches 7 bases. CDR3 sequence: CASSLDPTGTTQYF. The CDR3 region has the DNA TGTGCCAGCAGCTTGGACCCGACAGGGACTACGCAGTATTTT. The whole variable domain, filled in from reference TRBV5-6 and TRBJ2-3, reads DAGVTQSPTHLIKTRGQQVTLRCSPKSGHDTVSWYQQALGQGPQFIFQYYEEEERQRGNFPDRFSGHQFPNYSSELNVNALLLGDSALYLCASSLDPTGTTQYFGPGTRLTVL.